Below, 18 T cell receptor beta chains from the same sample are listed, as sequenced in a study of response to subunit inactivated influenza vaccine. A single record per CDR3 protein comes from TCRdb applying MiXCR to the RT-PCR reads. The repertoire holds hundreds of thousands of distinct CDR3 sequences, with 14% as singletons. The input for sequencing was PBMCs from blood, taken around 15 days before vaccination. The source is a man aged 50 to 60 who received an inactivated influenza vaccine.

The table lists this clonotype with a few counts. The chain couples TRBV2 to TRBJ2-3; 7 positions agree with TRBD2. The CDR3 runs 14 residues. The V gene end was trimmed by 6 bases and the J gene end by 6 bases; junction bases not matched to a gene: 9. In germline, CDR1 is SNHLY, CDR2 FYNNEI. The CDR3 region is CASSAGEGWDTQYF. The CDR3 DNA reads TGTGCCAGCAGCGCGGGAGAGGGCTGGGATACGCAGTATTTT.

This clonotype was observed a handful of times. The V and J genes are TRBV4-1 and TRBJ2-2; D perhaps matches TRBD1 (6 bases). The CDR3 contains 15 residues. V gave up 4 bases and J gave up 2 bases, with 11 bases separating them. Germline V gene data show CDR1 as MGHRA and CDR2 as YSYEKL. The CDR3 sequence is CASSLRDINTGELFF. Here the CDR3 DNA reads TGCGCCAGCAGCCTCCGGGACATTAACACCGGGGAGCTGTTTTTT.

The rearrangement joins TRBV2 to TRBJ2-7; D possibly corresponds to TRBD2 (5 bases). With 10 bases removed from V and 0 bases from J, the gap between germline ends came to 13 bases. The CDR3 extends over 13 amino acids. The germline V gene has CDR1 SNHLY and CDR2 FYNNEI. The CDR3: CATRGGGSYEQYF. CDR3 bases: TGTGCCACCCGCGGTGGAGGCTCCTACGAGCAGTACTTC.

The chain has TRBV20-1 and TRBJ2-7; D possibly corresponds to TRBD1 (6 bases). Between the trimmed V and J ends, which lost 5 bases and 2 bases, there was a span of 13 bases. The V gene's germline CDR1 is DFQATT and CDR2 SNEGSKA (reference sequence). The CDR3 has 13 residues. The CDR3 sequence is CSAPSGQTYEQYF. As DNA, the CDR3 is TGCAGTGCTCCATCCGGACAGACCTACGAGCAGTACTTC.

The rearrangement links TRBV20-1 to TRBJ2-1; the match to TRBD2 covers 7 bases. Losses at the gene ends were 3 bases for V and 2 bases for J; bases not matched to a gene: 4. The CDR3 has 14 residues. From germline, CDR1 is DFQATT and CDR2 SNEGSKA (reference sequence). CDR3 amino acids: CSASPAGPYNEQFF. Written as DNA, the CDR3 is TGCAGTGCTAGCCCAGCGGGACCCTACAATGAGCAGTTCTTC.

This clonotype was seen many times. The chain has TRBV20-1 and TRBJ2-5, with TRBD1 matching over 9 bases. Germline values: CDR1 DFQATT, CDR2 SNEGSKA (reference sequence). The CDR3 runs to 15 residues. V gave up 0 bases and J gave up 3 bases; unmatched junction bases: 5. The CDR3 bases are TGCAGTGCTAGAGATTGGGGACAGGGAGAAGAGACCCAGTACTTC. Protein product: CSARDWGQGEETQYF.

This clonotype was counted only a few times. This rearrangement joins TRBV4-2 to TRBJ2-7; 9 bases are shared with TRBD1. V gave up 1 base and J gave up 3 bases; unmatched junction bases: 10. Germline V gives CDR1 LGHNA, CDR2 YNFKEQ. The CDR3 consists of 17 residues. The DNA for the CDR3 is TGTGCCAGCAGCCAAGGAAGGGCCTCGGGACAGGGCTACGAGCAGTACTTC. This encodes CASSQGRASGQGYEQYF.

This clonotype was seen a few times. This chain connects TRBV23-1 to TRBJ1-5; D possibly corresponds to TRBD1 (6 bases). TRBV23-1 counts as an open reading frame of uncertain function. Trimming cost V 4 bases and J 1 base, with 14 bases left between them. The CDR3 totals 16 residues. This chain's CDR3 is CASSRAPGTSNQPQHF. Here the CDR3 DNA reads TGCGCCAGCAGTCGCGCTCCCGGGACAAGCAATCAGCCCCAGCATTTT.

This clonotype showed up just a few times. This chain joins TRBV20-1 and TRBJ2-7, with D uncertain. The V end lost 6 bases, the J end lost 2 bases, and 17 bases lay between the germline ends. The CDR3 length is 14 residues. In germline, CDR1 is DFQATT, CDR2 SNEGSKA (reference sequence). CDR3 sequence reads: CSAESQRRAYEQYF. CDR3 nucleotides: TGCAGTGCGGAGAGTCAGCGACGGGCCTACGAGCAGTACTTC.

This clonotype was observed a handful of times. The CDR3 nucleotides read TGCGCCAGCAGCTTGGATGGGGAAAACACAGATACGCAGTATTTT. Translating it yields CASSLDGENTDTQYF. The rearrangement links TRBV5-1 to TRBJ2-3; no clear D. The V gene's germline CDR1 is SGHRS and CDR2 YFSETQ. This CDR3 spans 15 amino acids. V lost 0 bases to trimming and J lost 2 bases, with 10 bases between them.

In this sample, this clonotype turned up many times. V is TRBV29-1 and J is TRBJ2-7, with 10 bases fitting TRBD1. The length of the CDR3 is 13 residues. In germline, CDR1 is SQVTM, CDR2 ANQGSEA. V was clipped by 5 bases and J by 2 bases; unmatched bases: 3. CDR3 nucleotides: TGCAGCGTTCGGGACAGGGGAACCTACGAGCAGTACTTC. It yields the protein CSVRDRGTYEQYF.

CDR3 nucleotides: TGTGCCAGCAGCCAAGGGCGGGCCCGGCAGTACTTC. Residues: CASSQGRARQYF. The chain joins TRBV4-2 to TRBJ2-7; D perhaps matches TRBD2 (5 bases). The CDR3 is made up of 12 amino acids. The germline CDR1 and CDR2 sequences are LGHNA and YNFKEQ. V was pared by 1 base and J by 9 bases, with 10 bases between.

This clonotype was observed a handful of times. This rearrangement joins TRBV7-9 to TRBJ1-2, with D perhaps TRBD1 (6 bases). V was cut by 2 bases and J by 5 bases, with 15 bases left in between. CDR3 length equals 15 residues. Germline V gene sequence: CDR1 SEHNR, CDR2 FQNEAQ (reference sequence). CDR3 amino acids: CASSLISGAGYGYTF. The CDR3 nucleotides are TGTGCCAGCAGCTTAATATCAGGGGCTGGTTATGGCTACACCTTC.

CDR3 loop: CASSQSGPVPSSYEQYF. DNA for the CDR3: TGCGCCAGCAGTCAATCGGGGCCCGTCCCCAGCTCCTACGAGCAGTACTTC. The chain carries TRBV23-1 and TRBJ2-7, with D perhaps matching TRBD1 (5 bases). TRBV23-1 is an ORF, and what it does is uncertain. V dropped 0 bases and J dropped 0 bases, with 15 bases sitting between them. This CDR3 has 17 amino acids.

This rearrangement joins TRBV21-1 to TRBJ2-3; the D call in the table, TRBD2, was not verified against the DNA. TRBV21-1 is a documented pseudogene. The CDR3 runs 19 residues. The CDR3 region has the DNA TGTGCCAGCAGCAGCGCCGGGACTAGCGGGGGGACTAGCACAGATACGCAGTATTTT. It codes for CASSSAGTSGGTSTDTQYF.

The rearrangement joins TRBV20-1 to TRBJ1-2, with a possible D match to TRBD1 (6 bases). In germline, CDR1 is DFQATT, CDR2 SNEGSKA (reference sequence). Trimming removed 6 bases at V and 8 bases at J, with 19 bases between. The length of the CDR3 is 13 residues. The chain's CDR3 is CSASRGFTVGYTF. CDR3 sequence (DNA): TGCAGTGCAAGCAGGGGCTTTACCGTAGGCTACACCTTC.

CDR3 sequence: CASSSIWGQENYGYTF. The CDR3 DNA sequence: TGTGCCAGCAGCTCCATATGGGGCCAGGAGAACTATGGCTACACCTTC. The chain uses TRBV7-9 and TRBJ1-2; tentatively, D is TRBD1 (5 bases). This CDR3 is 16 amino acids long. Germline CDR1 reads SEHNR; CDR2 reads FQNEAQ (reference sequence). V was clipped by 4 bases and J by 2 bases, with 17 bases between them.

V and J are TRBV27 and TRBJ2-1; 9 bases fit TRBD1. Per germline, CDR1 MNHEY and CDR2 SMNVEV (reference sequence). CDR3 length: 16 residues. The ends lost 0 bases at V and 4 bases at J; junction bases unmatched: 4. The CDR3 coding sequence is TGTGCCAGCAGTTTATCCCGACAGGGGGAATACAATGAGCAGTTCTTC. Translating it yields CASSLSRQGEYNEQFF.